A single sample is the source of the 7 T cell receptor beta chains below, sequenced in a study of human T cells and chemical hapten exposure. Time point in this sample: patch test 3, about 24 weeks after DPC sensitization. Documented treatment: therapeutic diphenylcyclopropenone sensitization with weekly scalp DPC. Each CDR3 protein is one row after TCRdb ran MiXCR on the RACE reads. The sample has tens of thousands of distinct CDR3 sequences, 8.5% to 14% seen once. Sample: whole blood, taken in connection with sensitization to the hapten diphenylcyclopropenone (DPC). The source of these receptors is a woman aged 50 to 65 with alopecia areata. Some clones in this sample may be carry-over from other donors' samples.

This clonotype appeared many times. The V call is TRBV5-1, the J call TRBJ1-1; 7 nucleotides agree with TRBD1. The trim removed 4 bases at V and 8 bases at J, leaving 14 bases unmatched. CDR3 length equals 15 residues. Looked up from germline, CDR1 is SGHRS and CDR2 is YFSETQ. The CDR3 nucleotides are TGCGCCAGCAGCCCTCGACAGGGAGTTAACTCGGAAGCTTTCTTT. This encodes CASSPRQGVNSEAFF.

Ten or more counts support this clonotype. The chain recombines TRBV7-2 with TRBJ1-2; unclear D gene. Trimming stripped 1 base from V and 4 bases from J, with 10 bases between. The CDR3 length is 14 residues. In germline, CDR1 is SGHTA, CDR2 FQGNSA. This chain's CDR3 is CASSLGEGVYGYTF. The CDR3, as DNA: TGTGCCAGCAGCTTAGGCGAGGGAGTCTATGGCTACACCTTC. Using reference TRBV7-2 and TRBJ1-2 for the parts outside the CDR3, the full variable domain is GAGVSQSPSNKVTEKGKDVELRCDPISGHTALYWYRQSLGQGLEFLIYFQGNSAPDKSGLPSDRFSAERTGGSVSTLTIQRTQQEDSAVYLCASSLGEGVYGYTFGSGTRLTVV.

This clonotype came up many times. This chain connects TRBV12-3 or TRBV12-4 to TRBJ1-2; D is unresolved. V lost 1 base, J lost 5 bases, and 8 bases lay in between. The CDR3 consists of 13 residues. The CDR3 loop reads CASSLGPVYGYTF. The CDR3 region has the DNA TGTGCCAGCAGTTTAGGACCAGTTTATGGCTACACCTTC.

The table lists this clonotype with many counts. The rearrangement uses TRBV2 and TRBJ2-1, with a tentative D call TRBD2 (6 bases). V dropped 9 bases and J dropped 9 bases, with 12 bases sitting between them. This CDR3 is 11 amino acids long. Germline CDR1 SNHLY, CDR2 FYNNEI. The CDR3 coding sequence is TGTGCCAGTGGGGACTTCGGTGAGCAGTTCTTC. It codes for CASGDFGEQFF.

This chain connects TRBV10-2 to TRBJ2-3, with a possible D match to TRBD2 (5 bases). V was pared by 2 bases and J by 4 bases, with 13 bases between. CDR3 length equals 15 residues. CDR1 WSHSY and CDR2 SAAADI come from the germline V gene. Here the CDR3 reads CASSEARRIADTQYF. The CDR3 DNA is TGCGCCAGCAGTGAGGCGAGGAGGATAGCAGATACGCAGTATTTT.

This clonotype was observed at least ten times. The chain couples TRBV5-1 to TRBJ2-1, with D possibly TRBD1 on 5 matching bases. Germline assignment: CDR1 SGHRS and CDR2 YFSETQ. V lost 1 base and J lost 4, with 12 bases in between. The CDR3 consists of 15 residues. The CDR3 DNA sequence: TGCGCCAGCAGCTTGATAGGGGCAGCTTACAATGAGCAGTTCTTC. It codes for CASSLIGAAYNEQFF.

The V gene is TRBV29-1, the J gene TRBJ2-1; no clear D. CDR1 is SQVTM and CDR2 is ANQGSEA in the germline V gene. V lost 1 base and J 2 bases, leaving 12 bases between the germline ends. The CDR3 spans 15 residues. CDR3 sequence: CSVEALTTTYNEQFF. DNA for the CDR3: TGCAGCGTTGAAGCCCTAACCACGACCTACAATGAGCAGTTCTTC.